This paragraph covers one T cell receptor beta chain sequence. Its antigen is currently not known. Base quality data are lacking; no much larger clone is found one base away. The germline V gene yields WSHSY for CDR1 and SAAADI for CDR2. The CDR3 has 15 amino acids, counting the end cysteine and phenylalanine. Only CDR3 DNA is held: 45 bases, read in frame from base 1. The germline ends are 10 bases apart after V is trimmed by 0 bases and J by 4 bases. Participants in the prospective study were enrolled through a virtual design, were aged roughly 18 to 90 years, and lived in about two dozen United States geographic areas. In the prospective study, participants were assigned to cohorts based on the clinical history participants reported in a screening survey and a study questionnaire. In the prospective study, mobile phlebotomists collected whole blood, serum and a nasopharyngeal or oropharyngeal swab from each participant. Additional blood draws and questionnaires over an approximately two-month period could optionally be provided by prospective study participants. Blood samples from the prospective study were shipped frozen or at room temperature prior to DNA extraction.

The data belong to a study of blood T cell repertoires in COVID-19 (dated by TCRdb to about 2020). For the study in its entirety: Samples covering the acute and convalescent phases of COVID-19 were provided by collaborators in the United States, Italy and Spain. The prospective study material was composed of cDNA or gDNA derived from T cells, B-cell-depleted T cells, or PBMCs. Subjects who had been exposed to COVID-19, were actively infected with it, or had recovered from it provided the deeply sampled blood TCRbeta repertoires that made up the dataset. The repertoires were released in a freely available public database meant as a resource for research on the immune response to SARS-CoV-2. The samples were drawn from two sources: the first 160 participants of the ongoing ImmuneRACE study, and 950 to 1,500 subjects contributed by 6 global collaborators. The sample metadata nearly always contained a de-identified subject ID, COVID-19 status, age in years and sex. HLA class I and class II types, where available, came from metadata supplied by the sample provider rather than from assay-based typing.

The immunoSEQ Assay, a bias-controlled multiplex PCR, was used to amplify TCRbeta CDR3 regions from genomic DNA. The study's processing was this. The number of nucleated cells in each sample was estimated from the amplification of reference gene primers within the assay. To quantify the absolute abundance of each unique TCRbeta CDR3 rearrangement, sequence reads were collapsed and filtered. For each sample, productive Simpson clonality was calculated by taking the square root of Simpson's diversity index across productive rearrangements. Here the immuneACCESS table is served through TCRdb, limited to in-frame sequences with V and J called. Missing clones are a known gap in these copies; in checked studies unresolved V genes cover under half, and the rest lacks a known reason. V and J calls and clone size are copied from that table; D and trimming were computed from the DNA. This sample comprises approximately 220,000 clones, approximately 80% of them detected only once. The ten most abundant clones make up around 7.4% of the sample.

The paper as a whole reports these results and caveats: How much clinical and demographic metadata was included differed by source and by participant, and the metadata was provided uncurated.

Sequencing was done on a sample of PBMCs or T cells enriched from blood (not recorded which). The chain couples TRBV10-2 to TRBJ1-5, and TRBD1 may be the D gene, going by 5 matching bases. The receptor was isolated from a woman aged 40 to 50 with acute COVID-19. The sequenced DNA: TGCGCCAGCAGTGAGTCCCAGGGAAGAAATCAGCCCCAGCATTTT. The translation is CASSESQGRNQPQHF.